Presented here are 27 T cell receptor beta chains from one specimen sequenced in a study of patients and donors after allogeneic stem cell transplantation. TCRdb reprocessed the RT-PCR reads with MiXCR, giving one entry per CDR3 protein. The sample contains about 410,000 distinct CDR3 sequences, 16% of which appear only once. Sequenced material: blood, either unsorted or a sorted T cell fraction (not recorded which). The receptors here all came from a human donor who was either an allogeneic HSCT recipient or a stem cell or donor lymphocyte infusion donor (not recorded which). It is not recorded whose cells these are; they may come from a transplant donor.

The J gene is TRBJ2-5, the V gene TRBV9; tentative D call: TRBD2 (5 bases). Trimming stripped 4 bases from V and 4 bases from J, with 20 bases between. This CDR3 region has 16 residues. Germline V gene lookup returns CDR1 SGDLS and CDR2 YYNGEE. The CDR3 nucleotides are TGTGCCAGCAGCATGGGCGAGGGAGTTTTTGGAGAGACCCAGTACTTC. This translates into CASSMGEGVFGETQYF.

J is TRBJ1-2 and V is TRBV30; a weak D match, TRBD1 (5 bases). The ends were cut back, 2 bases at V and 9 bases at J, with 13 bases in the middle. The CDR3 contains 12 residues. Per the germline V gene, CDR1 is GTSNPN and CDR2 is SVGIG (reference sequence). CDR3 nucleotides: TGTGCCTGGAGTAGTGGGGGAACGAGCTACACCTTC. This sequence encodes CAWSSGGTSYTF.

J is TRBJ1-5 and V is TRBV7-8; D not resolved. The CDR3 has 16 amino acids. Germline V gives CDR1 SGHVS, CDR2 FQNEAQ. Trimming pared 1 base from V and 0 bases from J, leaving 10 bases between. CDR3 amino acids: CASSLGSSNSNQPQHF. The CDR3 bases are TGTGCCAGCAGCTTAGGGTCCAGCAATAGCAATCAGCCCCAGCATTTT.

The chain joins TRBV7-9 to TRBJ1-2; no firm D call. This CDR3 spans 14 amino acids. Trimming stripped 1 base from V and 3 bases from J, with 9 bases between. Germline values: CDR1 SEHNR, CDR2 FQNEAQ (reference sequence). The CDR3 spells CASSLVESYYGYTF. The CDR3 coding sequence is TGTGCCAGCAGCTTAGTGGAGTCTTACTATGGCTACACCTTC.

The table lists this clonotype with many counts. This chain joins TRBV7-2 and TRBJ2-1; 10 nucleotides match TRBD2. Germline CDR1 is SGHTA and CDR2 is FQGNSA. The CDR3 is 15 amino acids. Trimming cost V 2 bases and J 9 bases; bases outside gene matches: 7. CDR3 loop: CASSLSLAGEGEQFF. In nucleotides, the CDR3 is TGTGCCAGCAGCTTATCCCTAGCGGGGGAGGGTGAGCAGTTCTTC. The variable domain in full, completed from reference TRBV7-2 and TRBJ2-1, reads GAGVSQSPSNKVTEKGKDVELRCDPISGHTALYWYRQSLGQGLEFLIYFQGNSAPDKSGLPSDRFSAERTGGSVSTLTIQRTQQEDSAVYLCASSLSLAGEGEQFFGPGTRLTVL.

This chain links TRBV2 with TRBJ1-1; no clear D. Germline V CDR1 and CDR2: SNHLY, FYNNEI. The CDR3 is 11 amino acids. Trimming shortened V by 10 bases and J by 8 bases, and 14 bases separated the two germline ends. CDR3 amino acids: CATSGNQEAFF. The CDR3 region has the DNA TGTGCCACCTCTGGCAACCAGGAAGCTTTCTTT. Combining the CDR3 with reference TRBV2 and TRBJ1-1 gives the whole variable domain EPEVTQTPSHQVTQMGQEVILRCVPISNHLYFYWYRQILGQKVEFLVSFYNNEISEKSEIFDDQFSVERPDGSNFTLKIRSTKLEDSAMYFCATSGNQEAFFGQGTRLTVV.

This clonotype was picked up a small number of times. V and J are TRBV6-1 and TRBJ2-3; 7 bases fit TRBD2. The CDR3 runs to 14 residues. Germline V lookup: CDR1 MNHNS, CDR2 SASEGT. J gave up 2 bases and V 4 bases, and 3 bases lay outside the gene matches. As DNA, the CDR3 is TGTGCCAGCAGTGGACTAGCCCTCACAGATACGCAGTATTTT. Protein sequence: CASSGLALTDTQYF.

The chain recombines TRBV28 with TRBJ1-6; D is ambiguous. The CDR3 is 16 residues long. V was trimmed by 6 bases and J by 2 bases, leaving 14 bases between them. Looked up from germline, CDR1 is MDHEN and CDR2 is SYDVKM. CDR3 in DNA: TGTGCCAGCAGCTACCTTTCAGGTCCCTATAATTCACCCCTCCACTTT. Residues: CASSYLSGPYNSPLHF.

The chain couples TRBV2 to TRBJ2-2, with D perhaps matching TRBD2 (5 bases). This CDR3 has 14 residues. CDR1 SNHLY and CDR2 FYNNEI come from the germline V gene. V gave up 4 bases and J gave up 8 bases, with 14 bases separating them. The CDR3 DNA follows: TGTGCCAGCAGTGGGACTTCCCGGGCAGGGGAGCTGTTTTTT. It yields the protein CASSGTSRAGELFF.

The V call is TRBV15, the J call TRBJ2-5; 10 nucleotides agree with TRBD2. The CDR3 sequence is 16 residues long. Germline CDR1 and CDR2: LNHNV and YYDKDF (reference sequence). Trimming removed 5 bases from V and 1 base from J; junction bases left unmatched: 7. CDR3 in amino acids: CATSARLAGPQETQYF. In nucleotides, the CDR3 is TGTGCCACCAGCGCCCGACTAGCGGGCCCCCAAGAGACCCAGTACTTC.

This clonotype appeared a few times. The chain is built from TRBV4-2 and TRBJ1-5; TRBD1 matches at 9 bases. The CDR3 loop spans 17 amino acids. Germline V CDR1 and CDR2: LGHNA, YNFKEQ. With 1 base clipped from V and 6 bases from J, the junction kept 10 bases outside the gene matches. The DNA of the CDR3 is TGTGCCAGCAGCCAAGCCCAAAAAGGGGACAGGGCTCAGCCCCAGCATTTT. Protein: CASSQAQKGDRAQPQHF.

The rearrangement uses TRBV29-1 and TRBJ2-6; D ambiguous. Germline CDR1 SQVTM, CDR2 ANQGSEA. CDR3 length equals 16 residues. V was shortened by 6 bases and J by 0 bases, with 15 bases between the two germline ends. CDR3 nucleotide sequence: TGCAGCGTCGAAAATTTTGCGGTCTCTGGGGCCAACGTCCTGACTTTC. Protein product: CSVENFAVSGANVLTF.

The chain recombines TRBV11-2 with TRBJ2-1; a possible D gene is TRBD1 (6 bases). Trimming took off 4 bases at V and 5 bases at J, with 12 bases between the two ends. The CDR3 length is 14 residues. CDR1 is SGHAT and CDR2 is FQNNGV in the germline V gene. This chain's CDR3 is CASSSRNRDNEQFF. Here the CDR3 DNA reads TGTGCCAGCAGCTCCCGTAACAGGGACAATGAGCAGTTCTTC.

Many counts were recorded for this clonotype. The chain carries TRBV24-1 and TRBJ1-2; TRBD1 is a possible D gene (6 bases). Germline CDR1 is KGHDR and CDR2 is SFDVKD. V lost 4 bases, J lost 2 bases, and 16 bases lay in between. The CDR3 sequence is 16 residues long. The CDR3 is CATSDPRHDRNYGYTF. The CDR3 DNA reads as TGTGCCACCAGTGACCCCCGCCACGACAGGAACTATGGCTACACCTTC.

With respect to this clonotype: Relative to the germline gene, one junction end is altered; a read error may explain this. The rearrangement joins TRBV30 to TRBJ1-2; the match to TRBD1 covers 8 bases. Germline CDR1 GTSNPN, CDR2 SVGIG (reference sequence). CDR3 size: 14 residues. CDR3 residues: CAWSPPDRARGCTF. In DNA form, the CDR3 reads TGTGCCTGGAGTCCCCCGGACAGGGCTAGGGGCTGCACCTTC.

The chain combines TRBV5-6 with TRBJ2-2, with D perhaps matching TRBD1 (6 bases). Deletions cut 3 bases from V and 2 bases from J, with 14 bases between. CDR1 SGHDT and CDR2 YYEEEE come from the germline V gene. This CDR3 region has 16 residues. CDR3 sequence reads: CASSWGHHVNTGELFF. CDR3 coding DNA: TGTGCCAGCAGCTGGGGACACCATGTTAACACCGGGGAGCTGTTTTTT.

In its sample, this clonotype was seen many times. The V gene is TRBV12-3 or TRBV12-4, the J gene TRBJ1-5; D may be TRBD1 (5 bases). The CDR3 sequence is 14 residues long. The ends were cut back, 6 bases at V and 0 bases at J, with 9 bases in the middle. Written as DNA, the CDR3 is TGTGCCAGCAGCTTTGACAGTAGCAATCAGCCCCAGCATTTT. Translated, it gives CASSFDSSNQPQHF.

The chain combines TRBV28 with TRBJ1-3; D possibly corresponds to TRBD1 (5 bases). CDR1 and CDR2 (germline): MDHEN, SYDVKM. Trimming took off 5 bases at V and 1 base at J, with 12 bases between the two ends. The length of the CDR3 is 15 residues. The CDR3 DNA sequence: TGTGCCAGCAGTCCCCGGGGGGGATCTGGAAACACCATATATTTT. Translating it yields CASSPRGGSGNTIYF.

The chain has TRBV3-1 and TRBJ2-3, with a tentative D call TRBD2 (5 bases). Germline CDR1 reads LGHDT; CDR2 reads YNNKEL (reference sequence). The ends were cut back, 3 bases at V and 2 bases at J, with 12 bases in the middle. The CDR3 extends over 15 amino acids. DNA for the CDR3: TGTGCCAGCAGCCACCGGGGTAGGACCACAGATACGCAGTATTTT. It codes for CASSHRGRTTDTQYF.

This chain links TRBV7-8 with TRBJ2-5; either TRBD1 or TRBD2 may fit D (5 bases each). V was trimmed by 8 bases and J by 4 bases, leaving 14 bases between them. The germline V gene has CDR1 SGHVS and CDR2 FQNEAQ. The CDR3 loop spans 13 amino acids. Written as DNA, the CDR3 is TGTGCCAGCGTCGACAAGGGGAGAGAGACCCAGTACTTC. Translation: CASVDKGRETQYF.

This clonotype was seen a handful of times. The chain combines TRBV5-1 with TRBJ1-3; 9 bases are a match to TRBD1. This CDR3 region has 17 residues. Germline V gene sequence: CDR1 SGHRS, CDR2 YFSETQ. V was clipped by 3 bases and J by 0 bases; unmatched bases: 7. CDR3 loop: CASSYATGGISGNTIYF. In DNA, the CDR3 is TGCGCCAGCAGCTACGCCACAGGGGGCATCTCTGGAAACACCATATATTTT. The full variable domain, in which reference TRBV5-1 and TRBJ1-3 provide the parts outside the CDR3, is KAGVTQTPRYLIKTRGQQVTLSCSPISGHRSVSWYQQTPGQGLQFLFEYFSETQRNKGNFPGRFSGRQFSNSRSEMNVSTLELGDSALYLCASSYATGGISGNTIYFGEGSWLTVV.

The chain links TRBV20-1 to TRBJ1-2; the match to TRBD1 covers 11 bases. Germline CDR1 reads DFQATT; CDR2 reads SNEGSKA (reference sequence). This CDR3 comprises 15 residues. V trimming: 2 bases; J trimming: 5 bases; junction bases outside the gene matches: 7. CDR3 in DNA: TGCAGTGCTAGATCAGGACAGGGGGCTCAATATGGCTACACCTTC. Translation gives CSARSGQGAQYGYTF.

The CDR3 spells CASSPRSPPNEQFF. Written as DNA, the CDR3 is TGTGCCAGCAGTCCCCGAAGCCCCCCCAATGAGCAGTTCTTC. The rearrangement uses TRBV27 and TRBJ2-1; no reliable D call. Germline CDR1 is MNHEY and CDR2 is SMNVEV (reference sequence). CDR3 length: 14 amino acids. Trimming removed 5 bases at V and 6 bases at J, with 14 bases between.

The chain uses TRBV2 and TRBJ1-6; D uncertain. This CDR3 has 17 residues. Germline loops: CDR1 SNHLY, CDR2 FYNNEI. Deletions cut 2 bases from V and 9 bases from J, with 20 bases between. CDR3 protein: CASSERKGGKMFSPLHF. CDR3 sequence (DNA): TGTGCCAGCAGTGAACGTAAAGGAGGGAAGATGTTTTCACCCCTCCACTTT.

This clonotype occurred many times. V gene TRBV15 combines with J gene TRBJ1-2; D remains ambiguous. The V end lost 1 base, the J end lost 1 base, and 7 bases lay between the germline ends. The CDR3 consists of 14 residues. Germline V lookup: CDR1 LNHNV, CDR2 YYDKDF (reference sequence). The CDR3 protein is CATSRGKDNYGYTF. The CDR3 DNA reads TGTGCCACCAGCAGAGGGAAGGATAACTATGGCTACACCTTC.

This chain links TRBV20-1 with TRBJ2-1, with TRBD2 matching over 7 bases. Germline loops: CDR1 DFQATT, CDR2 SNEGSKA (reference sequence). The CDR3 loop spans 15 amino acids. With 3 bases clipped from V and 4 bases from J, the junction kept 9 bases outside the gene matches. The DNA of the CDR3 is TGCAGTGCTAGTAAGAGGCTGGGGGGGTACAATGAGCAGTTCTTC. Protein sequence: CSASKRLGGYNEQFF.

The V call is TRBV4-1, the J call TRBJ2-5; the D gene is possibly TRBD2 (6 bases). The V and J ends lost 4 bases and 2 bases respectively, with 17 bases between them. Germline CDR1 and CDR2: MGHRA and YSYEKL. The CDR3 length is 16 residues. The CDR3 DNA is TGCGCCAGCAGCCCTAACCCGGGGGAGGCTCAAGAGACCCAGTACTTC. This translates into CASSPNPGEAQETQYF.